This TCR beta chain was sequenced during a study of follicular helper T cells after annual influenza vaccination. Sequencing was performed with immunoSEQ multiplex PCR; in TCRdb, only in-frame clones are kept and a portion is missing. The top ten hold approximately 0.9% of the sample, which has about 11,000 clones, approximately 80% seen once. With 8 bases removed from V and 7 bases from J, the gap between germline ends came to 14 bases. Germline V gene sequence: CDR1 MNHNS, CDR2 SASEGT. The CDR3 contains 13 residues. The chain uses TRBV6-1 and TRBJ1-4, with D hard to call. Sequenced material: CXCR5- memory CD4+ T cells sorted from blood, taken 6 weeks after influenza vaccination. The TCR sequence derives from an adult who received the influenza vaccine. CDR3 loop: CASAGWPPEKLFF. As DNA, the CDR3 is TGTGCCAGCGCCGGCTGGCCCCCTGAAAAACTGTTTTTT.